The clone carrying this T cell receptor (beta chain) was seen a few times. The entry originates in a study of cytotoxic CD8 clonotypes in ibrutinib-treated CLL. Study overall: IGHV unmutated about 17; relapsed/refractory approximately 10; treatment-naive around 14.

This CDR3 has 12 residues. Trimming shortened V by 5 bases and J by 2 bases, and 5 bases separated the two germline ends. The germline CDR1 and CDR2 sequences are SGHTA and FQGNSA. Using immunoSEQ multiplex PCR, the repertoire was profiled, and TCRdb retains in-frame clones only, with some absent. The sample holds about 160,000 clones, about four fifths seen once. The sample in question was PBMCs, obtained after 12 months of ibrutinib treatment. This rearrangement joins TRBV7-2 to TRBJ2-3; D is uncertain. This receptor was obtained from a human donor with chronic lymphocytic leukemia. The CDR3 region has the DNA TGTGCCAGCAGCACCTACACAGATACGCAGTATTTT. Residues: CASSTYTDTQYF.